A selection of T cell receptor beta chains follows, all from one sample in a study of blood T cell repertoires in COVID-19. Generated by immunoSEQ multiplex PCR, the TCRdb table keeps only in-frame clones and is missing some. Of some 40,000 clones in the sample, about 91% are singletons; the top ten hold 5.5% to 7%. The sequenced sample consisted of peripheral blood. The source is a woman of 80 years or more with acute or convalescent COVID-19. The CDR3 runs from the conserved cysteine through the conserved F or W. D genes are given only for firm matches. Expanded clones are given a class, and other clones once, few, many or no size at all.

j_call clone_size d_call v_call cdr3_aa cdr3_nt
TRBJ1-5 - - TRBV19 CASSIEQGSRQPQHF TGTGCCAGTAGTATAGAGCAGGGGTCCAGGCAGCCCCAGCATTTT
TRBJ2-2 - - TRBV3-1/TRBV3-2 CASSRGRMELFF TGTGCCAGCAGTAGAGGTCGAATGGAGCTGTTTTTT
TRBJ1-2 - TRBD1 TRBV7-2 CASSVTSPGQGHTF TGTGCCAGCAGCGTTACTAGTCCGGGACAGGGGCACACCTTC
TRBJ2-1 - TRBD2 TRBV7-2 CASSLVASGAGEQFF TGTGCCAGCAGCTTAGTGGCTAGCGGGGCGGGTGAGCAGTTCTTC
TRBJ2-7 once TRBD1 TRBV7-6 CASSSPGQGRYEQYF TGTGCCAGCAGCTCACCGGGACAGGGGCGGTACGAGCAGTACTTC
TRBJ2-1 - TRBD1 TRBV5-1 CASSFETGGYNEQFF TGCGCCAGCAGCTTTGAGACAGGGGGCTACAATGAGCAGTTCTTC
TRBJ1-3 - - TRBV12-3/TRBV12-4 CASSLSNTIYF TGTGCCAGCTCCCTTTCAAACACCATATATTTT
TRBJ2-3 - - TRBV7-2 CASSLVGLGADTQYF TGTGCCAGCAGCTTAGTTGGACTCGGCGCAGATACGCAGTATTTT
TRBJ1-1 - TRBD1 TRBV30 CAWSPGTVGEAFF TGTGCCTGGAGTCCCGGGACAGTGGGTGAAGCTTTCTTT
TRBJ1-1 - TRBD1 TRBV10-3 CAISKGQDVTEAFF TGTGCCATCAGTAAGGGACAGGATGTCACTGAAGCTTTCTTT
TRBJ1-5 - TRBD1 TRBV7-2 CASSPGQGLNQPQHF TGTGCCAGCAGCCCGGGACAGGGGCTGAATCAGCCCCAGCATTTT
TRBJ1-2 - TRBD1 TRBV6-1 CASSVPIGTGSSNYGYTF TGTGCCAGCAGTGTCCCGATCGGGACAGGGTCGTCTAACTATGGCTACACCTTC
TRBJ1-1 - - TRBV7-9 CASSLGSGDTEAFF TGTGCCAGCAGCTTAGGGTCCGGGGACACTGAAGCTTTCTTT
TRBJ1-1 - TRBD1 TRBV18 CASSPGQGAETEAFF TGTGCCAGCTCACCTGGACAGGGGGCCGAAACTGAAGCTTTCTTT
TRBJ1-1 - TRBD1 TRBV18 CASSPAQGVMLTEAFF TGTGCCAGCTCACCAGCACAGGGGGTTATGCTAACTGAAGCTTTCTTT
TRBJ1-2 - - TRBV7-9 CASSIQGYGYTF TGTGCCAGCAGCATTCAGGGATATGGCTACACCTTC
TRBJ1-5 - TRBD1 TRBV6-6 CASSEGGQGFGDYSNQPQHF TGTGCCAGCAGCGAGGGGGGACAGGGATTCGGGGATTATAGCAATCAGCCCCAGCATTTT
TRBJ1-4 - TRBD1 TRBV7-2 CASSSRQGWDEKLFF TGTGCCAGCAGTTCCCGACAGGGTTGGGATGAAAAACTGTTTTTT
TRBJ1-1 - TRBD1 TRBV27 CASRDRDRGHTEAFF TGTGCTAGCAGGGATCGGGACAGGGGGCACACTGAAGCTTTCTTT
TRBJ1-2 - - TRBV14 CASSPGTSYGYTF TGTGCCAGCAGCCCCGGGACATCCTATGGCTACACCTTC
TRBJ2-3 - TRBD2 TRBV4-2 CASSQDSLAGGTDTQYF TGTGCCAGCAGCCAAGATTCCCTAGCGGGGGGTACAGATACGCAGTATTTT
TRBJ2-7 - - TRBV4-2 CASSRTQASGYEQYF TGTGCCAGCAGCCGAACCCAAGCCTCAGGCTACGAGCAGTACTTC
TRBJ1-5 - - TRBV6-5 CASISGRNQPQHF TGTGCCAGCATCTCAGGGCGTAATCAGCCCCAGCATTTT
TRBJ2-7 - TRBD1 TRBV11-1 CASSRTGGYEQYF TGTGCCAGCAGCCGGACAGGGGGTTACGAGCAGTACTTC
TRBJ2-7 - TRBD2 TRBV3-1/TRBV3-2 CASRGSGGAGEQYF TGTGCCAGCAGGGGGAGCGGGGGGGCTGGCGAGCAGTACTTC
TRBJ2-7 - TRBD1 TRBV7-3 CASSPSTGAHEQYF TGTGCCAGCAGCCCTTCGACAGGGGCACACGAGCAGTACTTC
TRBJ1-1 once - TRBV9 CASSVQAENTEAFF TGTGCCAGCAGCGTACAGGCAGAGAACACTGAAGCTTTCTTT
TRBJ1-1 - - TRBV30 CAWSYPGTIHEAFF TGTGCCTGGAGTTATCCTGGGACTATACATGAAGCTTTCTTT
TRBJ1-2 - TRBD1 TRBV19 CASSQDRGGDYGYTF TGTGCCAGTAGTCAGGACAGGGGTGGTGACTATGGCTACACCTTC
TRBJ2-1 - - TRBV18 CASSPEGGSYNEQFF TGTGCCAGCTCACCTGAGGGTGGTTCCTACAATGAGCAGTTCTTC
TRBJ2-3 - TRBD2 TRBV6-1 CASSEILAGGPDTQYF TGTGCCAGCAGTGAAATCCTAGCGGGGGGCCCAGATACGCAGTATTTT